These 27 T cell receptor beta chains originate from one sample sequenced in a study of T cells in women clearing cervical HPV infection. Clones were read by immunoSEQ multiplex PCR, and TCRdb kept only the in-frame ones, dropping some. Reported are around 30,000 clones; the ten largest clones contain around 3.1%. The sequenced material came from blood buffy coat. All receptors come from a woman between 18 and 69 years old with a cervical HPV16 infection that either progressed to CIN3+ or cleared (not recorded which).

Comments on this clone: The read halts 3 residues ahead of the CDR3 end, with the missing end drawn from the germline J gene. The chain uses TRBV7-9 and TRBJ1-2; D is possibly TRBD1 (5 bases). V was shortened by 6 bases and J by 3 bases, with 14 bases between the two germline ends. CDR3 size: 14 residues. Germline V gene data show CDR1 as SEHNR and CDR2 as FQNEAQ (reference sequence). The CDR3 here is CASRHQTDDYGYTF. The DNA read from the CDR3 is TGTGCCAGCAGACATCAGACAGACGACTATGGC.

To note about this clone: Coverage ceases 3 residues before the CDR3 finishes, and the germline J gene fills in the end. The V call is TRBV19, the J call TRBJ2-4, with D tentatively TRBD1 (6 bases). The CDR3 totals 14 residues. CDR1 and CDR2 (germline): LNHDA, SQIVND (reference sequence). CDR3: CASRTQGWNYGQYF. The CDR3 DNA, read in part, is TGTGCCAGTAGGACACAGGGATGGAACTATGGT.

Points on this clone: The read is 3 residues too short to cover the CDR3 end, so that end is filled in from the germline J gene. The chain combines TRBV5-1 with TRBJ2-7, with 15 bases fitting TRBD2. This CDR3 has 15 residues. J lost 5 bases, V lost 6 bases, and 6 bases had no gene match. Germline V CDR1 and CDR2: SGHRS, YFSETQ. The CDR3 here is CASTPWTSGGDEQYF. Incomplete CDR3 DNA: TGCGCCAGCACCCCTTGGACTAGCGGGGGGGACGAG.

Remarks on this clone: The read terminates 3 residues ahead of where the CDR3 ends, so the germline J gene completes it. The chain recombines TRBV29-1 with TRBJ2-3; 9 bases are a match to TRBD1. Trimming took 4 bases from V and 6 from J; bases not matched to a gene: 2. Germline CDR1 is SQVTM and CDR2 is ANQGSEA. There are 12 residues in the CDR3. Here the CDR3 reads CSVAQGADTQYF. CDR3 bases read: TGCAGCGTTGCACAGGGGGCGGATACG.

Of note for this clone: The DNA ends 3 residues before the CDR3 does, and the rest of the CDR3 is filled in from the germline J gene. This chain connects TRBV19 to TRBJ1-1; D might be TRBD1 (5 bases). Germline lookup yields CDR1 LNHDA and CDR2 SQIVND (reference sequence). This CDR3 has 11 residues. The sequenced CDR3 bases are TGTGCCAGTAGTGGCAGGGTCGAA. It encodes CASSGRVE. The full-length CDR3 reads as CASSGRVEAFF.

A remark on this clone: Read data end 3 residues before the CDR3 end; the end is taken from the germline J gene. The chain links TRBV5-1 to TRBJ1-6, with D unresolved. Germline V CDR1 and CDR2: SGHRS, YFSETQ. The CDR3 loop spans 16 amino acids. Trimming took off 2 bases at V and 2 bases at J, with 11 bases between the two ends. The CDR3 region is CASSLNSRAYNSPLHF. The DNA read from the CDR3 is TGCGCCAGCAGCTTAAACAGTAGAGCCTATAATTCACCC. Full variable domain (remainder filled in from reference TRBV5-1 and TRBJ1-6): KAGVTQTPRYLIKTRGQQVTLSCSPISGHRSVSWYQQTPGQGLQFLFEYFSETQRNKGNFPGRFSGRQFSNSRSEMNVSTLELGDSALYLCASSLNSRAYNSPLHFGNGTRLTVT.

A remark on this clone: The read ends 3 residues early relative to the CDR3; the germline J gene fills the gap. This chain connects TRBV10-3 to TRBJ1-5; the D is unclear. CDR3 size: 16 residues. V lost 0 bases and J 0 bases, leaving 9 bases between the germline ends. Germline CDR1 and CDR2: ENHRY and SYGVKD. CDR3 bases read: TGTGCCATCAGTGAGTCTAGCGGGTATAGCAATCAGCCC. It codes for CAISESSGYSNQP. The entire CDR3 sequence reads CAISESSGYSNQPQHF.

In regard to this clone: Coverage ceases 3 residues before the CDR3 finishes, and the germline J gene fills in the end. The V call is TRBV13, the J call TRBJ2-3, with a weak D call TRBD1 (6 bases). Germline V CDR1 and CDR2: PRHDT, FYEKMQ (reference sequence). The CDR3 extends over 17 amino acids. Incomplete CDR3 DNA: TGTGCCAGCAGCCAATCTACGGGCAGGGGTGGAGTGCAGCCG. Amino acids: CASSQSTGRGGVQP. In full, the CDR3 reads CASSQSTGRGGVQPQYF.

Judged by frequency, this clone is medium-sized. The sequenced CDR3 bases are TGCAGCGTTGAAACTCTCGTGGAGACC. This sequence encodes CSVETLVET. The full CDR3 sequence reads CSVETLVETQYF. This chain links TRBV29-1 with TRBJ2-5; D gene unclear. Sequencing ends 3 residues short of the CDR3 end; the germline J gene provides the rest. V was pared by 2 bases and J by 5 bases, with 9 bases between. Germline V gives CDR1 SQVTM, CDR2 ANQGSEA. The CDR3 is 12 residues long.

As concerns this clone: The DNA ends 3 residues before the CDR3 does, and the rest of the CDR3 is filled in from the germline J gene. This chain uses TRBV29-1 with TRBJ1-5; 9 bases line up with TRBD1. The CDR3 is made up of 11 amino acids. Germline-derived CDR1 and CDR2 are SQVTM and ANQGSEA. CDR3 loop: CSVGQGGPQHF. Partial CDR3 DNA: TGCAGCGTGGGACAGGGAGGCCCC.

A word on this clone: The observed sequence ends 3 residues before the CDR3 terminus, with the missing tail filled in from the germline J gene. The chain uses TRBV30 and TRBJ1-1; D perhaps matches TRBD1 (6 bases). The CDR3 runs 13 residues. The germline gives CDR1 GTSNPN, CDR2 SVGIG (reference sequence). Trimming cost V 3 bases and J 6 bases, with 14 bases left between them. The CDR3: CAWRFLQGAEAFF. The sequenced part of the CDR3 DNA is TGTGCCTGGAGATTTTTACAGGGCGCTGAA.

Points on this clone: The read gets to within 3 residues of the CDR3 end, and the germline J gene fills in the rest. The chain is built from TRBV29-1 and TRBJ1-2; 9 bases agree with TRBD1. There are 14 residues in the CDR3. V was pared by 7 bases and J by 4 bases, with 10 bases of the junction left unmatched. The germline V gene has CDR1 SQVTM and CDR2 ANQGSEA. Here the CDR3 reads CSDRGPAISYGYTF. The covered CDR3 bases are TGCAGCGACAGGGGGCCTGCCATCTCCTATGGC.

As regards this clone: The DNA ends 3 residues before the CDR3 does, and the rest of the CDR3 is filled in from the germline J gene. The rearrangement joins TRBV18 to TRBJ1-2; TRBD1 is a possible D gene (6 bases). Trimming left V 2 bases short and J 0 bases short, with 10 bases between. The CDR3 sequence is 15 residues long. CDR1 is KGHSH and CDR2 is LQKENI in the germline V gene. The part of the CDR3 DNA that was read is TGTGCCAGCTCACCAGGTCGGACAGCTAACTATGGC. Its translation is CASSPGRTANYG. The whole CDR3 protein is CASSPGRTANYGYTF.

As to this clone: The CDR3 goes on 3 residues after the read ends, and that part is filled in from the germline J gene. This chain connects TRBV5-4 to TRBJ1-2; D is possibly TRBD1 (5 bases). Germline V lookup: CDR1 SGHNT, CDR2 YYREEE (reference sequence). The CDR3 runs to 16 residues. CDR3 in amino acids: CASSSRPGVGLGGYTF. The DNA read from the CDR3 is TGTGCCAGCAGCTCCCGCCCGGGGGTAGGGTTGGGCGGC.

Remarks on this clone: The read finishes 3 residues shy of the CDR3 end, and the germline J gene is used to complete it. The rearrangement joins TRBV2 to TRBJ2-2, with TRBD1 matching over 11 bases. Trimming cost V 2 bases and J 4 bases; bases outside gene matches: 12. From germline, CDR1 is SNHLY and CDR2 FYNNEI. The CDR3 sequence is 19 residues long. CDR3 DNA, as far as it was read: TGTGCCAGCAGTGAACTTACCCCCAGGGGGACAGGGGGCACCGGGGAG. It encodes CASSELTPRGTGGTGE. The CDR3 reads in full as CASSELTPRGTGGTGELFF.

In regard to this clone: From the germline J gene comes the end of the CDR3, since the read stops 3 residues before it. The chain combines TRBV18 with TRBJ2-3; perhaps TRBD1 as D (6 bases). Germline CDR1 KGHSH, CDR2 LQKENI. The CDR3 has 16 residues. The sequenced CDR3 bases are TGTGCCAGCTCACCACAACGGGCTACAGGGAAAGAGACG. Translation gives CASSPQRATGKET. Given in full, the CDR3 is CASSPQRATGKETQYF.

About this clone itself: Coverage ceases 3 residues before the CDR3 finishes, and the germline J gene fills in the end. This chain uses TRBV7-9 with TRBJ2-5; TRBD1 or TRBD2 may be the D gene (5 bases each). The V end lost 3 bases, the J end lost 0 bases, and 8 bases lay between the germline ends. Germline V gives CDR1 SEHNR, CDR2 FQNEAQ (reference sequence). The CDR3 covers 14 residues. CDR3 sequence reads: CASSFEGYQETQYF. The CDR3 bases that were read are TGTGCCAGCAGCTTTGAGGGGTACCAAGAGACC.

Of note for this clone: The DNA ends 3 residues before the CDR3 does, and the rest of the CDR3 is filled in from the germline J gene. The rearrangement uses TRBV29-1 and TRBJ2-2; 8 nucleotides match TRBD1. This CDR3 has 14 residues. The V gene's germline CDR1 is SQVTM and CDR2 ANQGSEA. The sequenced CDR3 bases are TGCAGCGTTGAAGGGACAGGGCCTAATGAAAAG. It is translated as CSVEGTGPNEK. The whole CDR3 sequence is CSVEGTGPNEKLFF.

Note on this clone: With the read ending 3 residues before the CDR3 end, the germline J gene is used to fill in that end. The V gene is TRBV5-1, the J gene TRBJ1-4, with D maybe TRBD1 (5 bases). Germline lookup yields CDR1 SGHRS and CDR2 YFSETQ. V was shortened by 0 bases and J by 3 bases, with 6 bases between the two germline ends. This CDR3 contains 14 residues. CDR3 DNA (partial): TGCGCCAGCAGCTTGGGACAGCCTAATGAAAAA. Protein product: CASSLGQPNEK. In full, the CDR3 reads CASSLGQPNEKLFF.

Worth noting for this clone: The CDR3 goes on 3 residues after the read ends, and that part is filled in from the germline J gene. The V gene is TRBV30, the J gene TRBJ2-7, with D unclear. Germline lookup yields CDR1 GTSNPN and CDR2 SVGIG (reference sequence). V was trimmed by 0 bases and J by 2 bases, leaving 14 bases between them. The CDR3 sequence is 15 residues long. The DNA read from the CDR3 is TGTGCCTGGAGTGTACAACCAGTACCCCCCTACGAG. This encodes CAWSVQPVPPYE. The complete CDR3 reads CAWSVQPVPPYEQYF.

Details on this clone: The read is 3 residues too short to cover the CDR3 end, so that end is filled in from the germline J gene. The chain combines TRBV19 with TRBJ1-1; TRBD1 is a possible D gene (5 bases). Trimming took 4 bases from V and 0 from J, leaving 12 bases between them. This CDR3 has 15 amino acids. Germline V gives CDR1 LNHDA, CDR2 SQIVND (reference sequence). The CDR3 DNA, read in part, is TGTGCCAGTAGTACAGGGCATTCAATGAACACTGAA. Amino acids: CASSTGHSMNTE. Given in full, the CDR3 is CASSTGHSMNTEAFF.

Points on this clone: The read stops 3 residues short of the end of the CDR3; the missing end is completed from the germline J gene. The V and J genes are TRBV18 and TRBJ1-2; D might be TRBD1 (5 bases). V gave up 6 bases and J gave up 4 bases, with 15 bases separating them. The CDR3 consists of 14 residues. Germline lookup yields CDR1 KGHSH and CDR2 LQKENI. CDR3 protein: CASSLSGDSYGYTF. CDR3 DNA (partial): TGTGCCAGCTCCCTATCCGGTGACAGCTATGGC.

In regard to this clone: The DNA ends 3 residues before the CDR3 does, and the rest of the CDR3 is filled in from the germline J gene. The chain recombines TRBV7-9 with TRBJ2-7; the D is unclear. CDR1 and CDR2 (germline): SEHNR, FQNEAQ (reference sequence). The CDR3 sequence is 15 residues long. V was trimmed by 3 bases and J by 1 base, leaving 13 bases between them. The CDR3 here is CASSFLGTLSYEQYF. The covered CDR3 bases are TGTGCCAGCAGCTTCCTTGGCACCCTGTCCTACGAG.

Regarding this clone: The read gets to within 3 residues of the CDR3 end, and the germline J gene fills in the rest. V and J are TRBV7-7 and TRBJ1-2; TRBD1 matches 8 bases. CDR3 length equals 14 residues. The germline V gene has CDR1 SSHAT and CDR2 FNYEAQ (reference sequence). CDR3 region: CASGQGPSTDTYTF. CDR3 DNA (partial): TGTGCTAGCGGACAGGGTCCTAGCACAGATACC.

A word on this clone: The observed sequence ends 3 residues before the CDR3 terminus, with the missing tail filled in from the germline J gene. V gene TRBV28 combines with J gene TRBJ2-7; D perhaps matches TRBD2 (5 bases). V dropped 5 bases and J dropped 3 bases, with 14 bases sitting between them. This CDR3 is built from 14 residues. Germline loops: CDR1 MDHEN, CDR2 SYDVKM. The CDR3 region is CASSRLTGIYEQYF. Incomplete CDR3 DNA: TGTGCCAGCAGTAGACTGACGGGGATCTACGAG.

CDR3 DNA, as far as it was read: TGTGCCAGCTCACCAGGGACTTATTTCGAG. It is translated as CASSPGTYFE. The full CDR3 reads CASSPGTYFEQYF. The V and J genes are TRBV18 and TRBJ2-7; TRBD2 is a possible D gene (6 bases). The read stops 3 residues short of the end of the CDR3; the missing end is completed from the germline J gene. The V and J ends lost 2 bases and 6 bases respectively, with 11 bases between them. The CDR3 consists of 13 residues. Germline values: CDR1 KGHSH, CDR2 LQKENI.

A remark on this clone: Coverage ceases 3 residues before the CDR3 finishes, and the germline J gene fills in the end. V and J are TRBV20-1 and TRBJ2-3, with D possibly TRBD1 on 5 matching bases. CDR1 and CDR2 from the germline V gene are DFQATT and SNEGSKA (reference sequence). This CDR3 has 13 residues. CDR3 DNA (partial): TGCAGTCCCCATCTCCAGGGCAAGGAGACG. This gives the protein CSPHLQGKET. The whole CDR3 reads CSPHLQGKETQYF.